This T cell receptor (beta chain) was sequenced for a study of T cell responses to AZD1222 COVID-19 vaccine. Findings and limits, study-wide: Repertoires were obtained only post-peak T cell response. Donor demographics were predominantly white British with a female majority; clonal diversity may be underestimated. Unmutated variant regions reportedly attract nearly half of all spike-specific TCRs. Seropositive status at baseline applied to only a handful of AZD1222 recipients.

The protocol was immunoSEQ multiplex PCR, while the TCRdb copy is restricted to in-frame clones and leaves out a portion. The table includes about 110,000 clones, about 89% detected once. The CDR3 extends over 12 amino acids. The V gene's germline CDR1 is SNHLY and CDR2 FYNNEI. The V end lost 8 bases, the J end lost 3 bases, and 8 bases lay between the germline ends. Remarks on this clone: Its antigen is currently unknown.

The source of this sequence is an adult who received the AZD1222 COVID-19 vaccine. This chain uses TRBV2 with TRBJ1-5; unclear D gene. The sequencing here drew on peripheral blood, taken 28 days after the second AZD1222 dose. The CDR3 protein is CASQEVNQPQHF. The CDR3 DNA reads as TGTGCCAGCCAGGAGGTCAATCAGCCCCAGCATTTT.